These 10 T cell receptor beta chains originate from one sample sequenced in a study of T cells in Graves' hyperthyroidism and ophthalmopathy. Template material for amplifying TCR beta CDR3 regions consisted of RNA transcripts. A set of HTBI primers served as the primers for a first-round RT-PCR of the TCR CDR3. MiXCR, applied by TCRdb to the multiplex PCR reads, yields one record per CDR3 protein. The table has about 500,000 distinct CDR3 sequences, roughly a sixth seen once; the top ten hold around 19%. The sample consisted of blood. The receptor set was obtained from a woman younger than 30 with Graves' hyperthyroidism.

This clonotype was seen a few times. The chain combines TRBV6-5 with TRBJ2-5; 9 bases fit TRBD2. Looked up from germline, CDR1 is MNHEY and CDR2 is SVGAGI. Trimming cost V 2 bases and J 1 base; bases outside gene matches: 8. The CDR3 runs 17 residues. The CDR3 DNA reads TGTGCCAGCAGTTACCGGGGACTAGCCGGGACCCAAGAGACCCAGTACTTC. It yields the protein CASSYRGLAGTQETQYF.

The chain links TRBV29-1 to TRBJ2-7; D remains unclear. Germline CDR1 reads SQVTM; CDR2 reads ANQGSEA. Deletions cut 7 bases from V and 0 bases from J, with 7 bases between. The CDR3 extends over 11 amino acids. CDR3 sequence (DNA): TGCAGCGGTCAGAGCTCCTACGAGCAGTACTTC. This gives the protein CSGQSSYEQYF.

This clonotype was counted ten times or more. The chain carries TRBV11-3 and TRBJ2-3, with D hard to call. CDR3 size: 11 residues. Trimming left V 4 bases short and J 6 bases short, with 5 bases between. Germline lookup yields CDR1 SGHNT and CDR2 YENEEA. CDR3 amino acids: CASSSGDTQYF. CDR3 in DNA: TGTGCCAGCAGCTCTGGGGATACGCAGTATTTT.

The chain joins TRBV7-9 to TRBJ2-7; 11 bases map to TRBD2. This CDR3 is 16 amino acids long. CDR1 is SEHNR and CDR2 is FQNEAQ in the germline V gene (reference sequence). The trim removed 5 bases at V and 2 bases at J, leaving 8 bases unmatched. The CDR3 coding sequence is TGTGCCAGCAGCAACCCGACTAGCGGGAATACCTACGAGCAGTACTTC. Protein: CASSNPTSGNTYEQYF.

This clonotype has at least ten counts. The chain recombines TRBV5-5 with TRBJ1-1; no clear D gene. V was shortened by 6 bases and J by 6 bases, with 15 bases between the two germline ends. The germline CDR1 and CDR2 sequences are SGHKS and YYEKEE (reference sequence). The CDR3 is 13 amino acids. CDR3 coding DNA: TGTGCCAGCACCTGGGGAGGAAACCCTGAAGCTTTCTTT. As protein: CASTWGGNPEAFF.

This clonotype was detected a few times. The chain has TRBV18 and TRBJ1-3, with a tentative D call TRBD1 (5 bases). The ends were cut back, 1 base at V and 0 bases at J, with 10 bases in the middle. The CDR3 spans 16 residues. Germline V gives CDR1 KGHSH, CDR2 LQKENI. The CDR3 loop reads CASSPQTGYSGNTIYF. In nucleotides, the CDR3 is TGTGCCAGCTCACCACAAACAGGTTACTCTGGAAACACCATATATTTT.

The DNA of the CDR3 is TGTGCCAGCAGCCAAGATTCGACTAGCGGGAGGTTCGGGGAGCAGTACTTC. This sequence encodes CASSQDSTSGRFGEQYF. The rearrangement links TRBV3-1 to TRBJ2-7, with 13 bases fitting TRBD2. The CDR3 length is 17 residues. CDR1 LGHDT and CDR2 YNNKEL come from the germline V gene (reference sequence). V dropped 0 bases and J dropped 7; count of bases not matched to a gene: 9.

This clonotype turned up a few times. This chain uses TRBV20-1 with TRBJ2-5; a possible D gene is TRBD1 (6 bases). This CDR3 region has 16 residues. Between the trimmed V and J ends, which lost 0 bases and 5 bases, there was a span of 19 bases. Germline CDR1 DFQATT, CDR2 SNEGSKA (reference sequence). The CDR3 sequence is CSARDPDRSTWETQYF. The CDR3 coding sequence is TGCAGTGCTAGAGATCCCGACAGGTCCACCTGGGAGACCCAGTACTTC.

The chain employs TRBV11-2 and TRBJ2-5, with a weak D call TRBD1 (6 bases). The V gene lost 4 bases and the J gene lost 12 bases, with 24 bases spanning the gap. Germline V gene data show CDR1 as SGHAT and CDR2 as FQNNGV. The CDR3 is made up of 15 amino acids. The CDR3 bases are TGTGCCAGCAGCTACGATTTTCGACAGGAAATACCCGAGTACTTC. Residues: CASSYDFRQEIPEYF.

The table lists this clonotype with many counts. V usage is TRBV6-2 or TRBV6-3 and J usage is TRBJ1-5; 9 bases are shared with TRBD1. V was clipped by 6 bases and J by 0 bases; unmatched bases: 9. Germline V gene data show CDR1 as MNHEY and CDR2 as SVGEGT. The CDR3 covers 17 residues. The CDR3 reads CASSTGGRTISNQPQHF. CDR3 DNA sequence: TGTGCCAGCAGCACAGGGGGCCGGACAATTAGCAATCAGCCCCAGCATTTT.